This T cell receptor beta chain was identified in a study of early T cells in non-severe SARS-CoV-2 infection. This clonotype was counted a few times. Germline V gene data show CDR1 as SQVTM and CDR2 as ANQGSEA. Trimming stripped 4 bases from V and 6 bases from J, with 12 bases between. The CDR3 extends over 12 amino acids. Individual cDNA molecules were tagged with unique molecular identifiers. TCRdb fed the 5' RACE reads into MiXCR, producing one record per CDR3 protein. The data contain around 76,000 distinct CDR3 sequences, more than 14% of them singletons. The specimen was whole blood, collected at baseline. The chain uses TRBV29-1 and TRBJ1-1; D remains ambiguous. The sequence derives from an adult who was a healthcare worker with PCR-confirmed SARS-CoV-2 infection or an uninfected control (not recorded which). The CDR3 reads CSVVDGGAEAFF. The CDR3 DNA reads as TGCAGCGTTGTTGACGGCGGAGCTGAAGCTTTCTTT.